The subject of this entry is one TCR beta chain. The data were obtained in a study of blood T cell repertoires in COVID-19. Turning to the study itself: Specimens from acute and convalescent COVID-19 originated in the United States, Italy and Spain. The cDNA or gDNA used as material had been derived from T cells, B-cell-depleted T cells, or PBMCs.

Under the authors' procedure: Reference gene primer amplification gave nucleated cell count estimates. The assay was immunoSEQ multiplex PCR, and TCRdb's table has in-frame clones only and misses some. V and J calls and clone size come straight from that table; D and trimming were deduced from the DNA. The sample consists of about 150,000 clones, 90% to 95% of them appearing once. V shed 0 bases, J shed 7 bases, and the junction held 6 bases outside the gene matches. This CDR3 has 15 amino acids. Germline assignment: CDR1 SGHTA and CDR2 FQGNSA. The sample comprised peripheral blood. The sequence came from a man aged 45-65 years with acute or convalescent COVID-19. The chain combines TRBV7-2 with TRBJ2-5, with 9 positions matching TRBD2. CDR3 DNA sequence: TGTGCCAGCAGCTTAGCTGGGACTAGCCCCGGGACCCAGTACTTC. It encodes CASSLAGTSPGTQYF.